The 8 T cell receptor beta chains in this list originate from one sample, sequenced in a study of early T cells in non-severe SARS-CoV-2 infection. MiXCR, applied by TCRdb to the 5' RACE reads, yields one record per CDR3 protein. This table has tens of thousands of distinct CDR3 sequences, roughly a tenth appearing once. Input material: whole blood. These receptors all come from an adult who was a healthcare worker with PCR-confirmed SARS-CoV-2 infection or an uninfected control (not recorded which).

This clonotype was found a few times. CDR3 protein: CASSFSPHEQFF. The CDR3 nucleotides read TGTGCCAGCAGTTTTTCCCCCCATGAGCAGTTCTTC. This chain links TRBV28 with TRBJ2-1, with D unclear. Trimming removed 3 bases from V and 8 bases from J, with 8 bases in between. The CDR3 contains 12 residues. Germline V gives CDR1 MDHEN, CDR2 SYDVKM. Based on the CDR3 plus reference TRBV28 and TRBJ2-1, the full variable domain is DVKVTQSSRYLVKRTGEKVFLECVQDMDHENMFWYRQDPGLGLRLIYFSYDVKMKEKGDIPEGYSVSREKKERFSLILESASTNQTSMYLCASSFSPHEQFFGPGTRLTVL.

This clonotype was observed at least ten times. One junction end does not reproduce the germline sequence, and a read error may be involved. CDR3 DNA sequence: TGTGCCAGCAGCTTAGCAGGGGGCACAGATACGCAGTATTTT. Translating gives CASSLAGGTDTQYF. The genes are TRBV5-1 and TRBJ2-3, with D maybe TRBD1 (6 bases). This CDR3 has 14 amino acids. Germline CDR1 and CDR2: SGHRS and YFSETQ.

This clonotype was observed many times. This rearrangement joins TRBV15 to TRBJ1-5; D gene ambiguous. The V gene's germline CDR1 is LNHNV and CDR2 YYDKDF (reference sequence). The V end lost 7 bases, the J end lost 5 bases, and 12 bases lay between the germline ends. CDR3 length: 13 residues. The chain's CDR3 is CATTAVYDQPQHF. Here the CDR3 DNA reads TGTGCCACCACTGCCGTCTACGATCAGCCCCAGCATTTT.

The chain recombines TRBV12-3 or TRBV12-4 with TRBJ2-3, with 7 bases matching TRBD2. V was clipped by 3 bases and J by 3 bases; unmatched bases: 6. The length of the CDR3 is 15 residues. CDR3 amino acids: CASSFPPSGTDTQYF. CDR3 nucleotide sequence: TGTGCCAGCAGTTTTCCCCCTAGCGGAACAGATACGCAGTATTTT.

The CDR3 sequence is CASSSTTTGNNQPQHF. The DNA for the CDR3 is TGTGCCAGCAGTTCCACAACAACAGGGAACAATCAGCCCCAGCATTTT. The chain employs TRBV27 and TRBJ1-5; tentatively, D is TRBD1 (6 bases). The V gene lost 4 bases and the J gene lost 3 bases, with 16 bases spanning the gap. The CDR3 loop spans 16 amino acids. Germline V gives CDR1 MNHEY, CDR2 SMNVEV (reference sequence).

This clonotype came up many times. The V gene is TRBV28, the J gene TRBJ1-2; TRBD1 aligns across 7 bases. CDR1 is MDHEN, CDR2 SYDVKM, per germline. This CDR3 region has 17 residues. V gave up 2 bases and J gave up 5 bases; unmatched junction bases: 14. CDR3 sequence: CASSLGAGTANIYGYTF. In DNA form, the CDR3 reads TGTGCCAGCAGTTTAGGGGCCGGGACAGCGAATATTTATGGCTACACCTTC.

This clonotype was detected only a few times. The gene calls are TRBV11-2 and TRBJ2-7; D not resolved. The CDR3 is 14 residues long. V was trimmed by 0 bases and J by 2 bases, leaving 8 bases between them. Germline V gene lookup returns CDR1 SGHAT and CDR2 FQNNGV. The CDR3 here is CASSLDPGPYEQYF. For the CDR3, the DNA is TGTGCCAGCAGCTTAGACCCCGGTCCCTACGAGCAGTACTTC.

The V and J genes are TRBV5-4 and TRBJ2-3; 8 positions match TRBD2. The CDR3 contains 16 residues. Germline V gene lookup returns CDR1 SGHNT and CDR2 YYREEE (reference sequence). The J segment lost 0 bases and the V segment lost 1 base, leaving 4 bases of the junction unmatched. The CDR3 loop is CASSLYGRASTDTQYF. Written as DNA, the CDR3 is TGTGCCAGCAGCTTGTACGGGAGGGCCAGCACAGATACGCAGTATTTT.